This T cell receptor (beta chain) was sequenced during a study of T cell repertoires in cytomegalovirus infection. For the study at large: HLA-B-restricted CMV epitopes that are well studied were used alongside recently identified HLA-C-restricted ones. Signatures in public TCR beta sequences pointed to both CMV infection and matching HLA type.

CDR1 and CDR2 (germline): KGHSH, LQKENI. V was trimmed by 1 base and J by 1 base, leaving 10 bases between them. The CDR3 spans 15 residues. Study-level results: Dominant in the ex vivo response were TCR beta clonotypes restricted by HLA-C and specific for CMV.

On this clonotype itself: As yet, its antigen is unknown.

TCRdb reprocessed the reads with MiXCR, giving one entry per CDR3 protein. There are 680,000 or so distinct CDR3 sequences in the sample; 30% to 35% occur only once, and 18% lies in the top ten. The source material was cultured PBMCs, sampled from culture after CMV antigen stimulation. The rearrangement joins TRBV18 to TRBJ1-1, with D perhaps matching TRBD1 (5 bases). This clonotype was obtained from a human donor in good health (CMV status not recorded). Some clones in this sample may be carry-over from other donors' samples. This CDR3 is CASSPQERGNTEAFF. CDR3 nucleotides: TGTGCCAGCTCACCACAGGAGAGGGGGAACACTGAAGCTTTCTTT.